Listed here are 30 T cell receptor beta chains from one sample, sequenced in a study of blood T cell repertoires in COVID-19. Assay used: immunoSEQ multiplex PCR; TCRdb lists only in-frame clones, some missing. Altogether 200,000 to 300,000 clones are present, more than 85% being singletons, with the ten largest covering around 4%. Sequences were obtained from PBMCs or T cells enriched from blood (not recorded which). The source of these receptors is a woman aged 25 to 39 who had recovered from COVID-19.

This chain joins TRBV27 and TRBJ2-7; the D gene is possibly TRBD1 (5 bases). Trimming took off 4 bases at V and 5 bases at J, with 15 bases between the two ends. The CDR3 is made up of 14 amino acids. Per the germline V gene, CDR1 is MNHEY and CDR2 is SMNVEV (reference sequence). CDR3 bases: TGTGCCAGCAGTTCGGACATTCGCATCCACGAGCAGTACTTC. Protein: CASSSDIRIHEQYF.

This clone was detected only once. The CDR3 here is CASSSTSGTLLDTF. CDR3 DNA: TGTGCCAGCAGCTCAACCTCAGGGACACTTCTTGACACCTTC. The V gene is TRBV21-1, the J gene TRBJ1-2; the table assigns TRBD1, which was not confirmed against the DNA. TRBV21-1 is a documented pseudogene. The CDR3 loop spans 14 amino acids.

This chain joins TRBV6-6 and TRBJ2-7; perhaps TRBD2 as D (5 bases). The CDR3 covers 11 residues. Per the germline V gene, CDR1 is MNHNY and CDR2 is SVGAGI (reference sequence). Trimming stripped 6 bases from V and 3 bases from J, with 6 bases between. CDR3 amino acids: CASREGYEQYF. CDR3 coding DNA: TGTGCCAGCAGAGAGGGCTACGAGCAGTACTTC.

The gene calls are TRBV28 and TRBJ1-1, with D perhaps TRBD1 (5 bases). Germline assignment: CDR1 MDHEN and CDR2 SYDVKM. The CDR3 runs 18 residues. Trimming removed 2 bases at V and 0 bases at J, with 19 bases between. The CDR3 DNA reads TGTGCCAGCAGTTTACCCCCGTTGGGGGGTTGGATGAACACTGAAGCTTTCTTT. It codes for CASSLPPLGGWMNTEAFF.

This clone has only a few counts. J is TRBJ2-7 and V is TRBV7-8; maybe TRBD2 (6 bases). From germline, CDR1 is SGHVS and CDR2 FQNEAQ. There are 12 residues in the CDR3. The ends were cut back, 5 bases at V and 5 bases at J, with 10 bases in the middle. The CDR3 bases are TGTGCCAGCAGCCCAGCGGGCGACGAGCAGTACTTC. This codes for CASSPAGDEQYF. The full variable domain, rest sourced from reference TRBV7-8 and TRBJ2-7, is GAGVSQSPRYKVAKRGQDVALRCDPISGHVSLFWYQQALGQGPEFLTYFQNEAQLDKSGLPSDRFFAERPEGSVSTLKIQRTQQEDSAVYLCASSPAGDEQYFGPGTRLTVT.

In this sample, this clone turned up once. CDR3 sequence reads: CASSLSRDRGNGYTF. The CDR3 nucleotides read TGTGCCAGCAGCTTATCTCGAGACAGGGGAAACGGCTACACCTTC. The chain has TRBV7-2 and TRBJ1-2; 8 positions agree with TRBD1. The CDR3 contains 15 residues. V was clipped by 2 bases and J by 8 bases; unmatched bases: 10. Germline CDR1 SGHTA, CDR2 FQGNSA.

This sequence joins TRBV10-3 and TRBJ2-5; 7 positions match TRBD1. Germline CDR1 is ENHRY and CDR2 is SYGVKD. V trimming: 0 bases; J trimming: 1 base; junction bases outside the gene matches: 5. This CDR3 is built from 16 residues. CDR3 nucleotide sequence: TGTGCCATCAGTGAGTCGAGGGGGCTAGGCCAAGAGACCCAGTACTTC. Translated: CAISESRGLGQETQYF.

This chain links TRBV6-5 with TRBJ2-7; 7 nucleotides line up with TRBD2. This CDR3 comprises 13 residues. The ends lost 10 bases at V and 4 bases at J; junction bases unmatched: 10. CDR1 and CDR2 (germline): MNHEY, SVGAGI. DNA for the CDR3: TGTGCCAAGGCGGGGACTATAGATTACGAGCAGTACTTC. This translates into CAKAGTIDYEQYF.

This sequence joins TRBV6-2 or TRBV6-3 and TRBJ1-5; D gene uncertain. The V and J ends lost 2 bases and 4 bases respectively, with 15 bases between them. The CDR3 sequence is 16 residues long. CDR1 MNHEY and CDR2 SVGEGT come from the germline V gene. CDR3 nucleotide sequence: TGTGCCAGCAGTTACCCGCTCGCACGCCGGAATCAGCCCCAGCATTTT. This gives the protein CASSYPLARRNQPQHF.

This clone was counted once. This chain uses TRBV12-3 or TRBV12-4 with TRBJ1-1; TRBD1 matches 7 bases. CDR3 size: 13 residues. V was pared by 1 base and J by 5 bases, with 1 base of the junction left unmatched. The CDR3 loop reads CASSLEQGTEAFF. CDR3 DNA: TGTGCCAGCAGTTTAGAACAGGGGACTGAAGCTTTCTTT.

The rearrangement joins TRBV28 to TRBJ2-3; 7 bases line up with TRBD1. Looked up from germline, CDR1 is MDHEN and CDR2 is SYDVKM. J lost 0 bases, V lost 10 bases, and 4 bases had no gene match. CDR3 length: 13 residues. The CDR3 sequence: CAIQDRSTDTQYF. In DNA form, the CDR3 reads TGTGCCATCCAGGACAGGAGCACAGATACGCAGTATTTT.

This CDR3 is CASITSGRQTYEQYF. The CDR3 DNA follows: TGTGCCAGCATCACTAGCGGGCGCCAAACCTACGAGCAGTACTTC. The chain has TRBV6-5 and TRBJ2-7; 9 bases map to TRBD2. Looked up from germline, CDR1 is MNHEY and CDR2 is SVGAGI. The CDR3 spans 15 residues. With V trimmed by 7 bases and J by 2 bases, 9 bases remained unmatched.

The V and J genes are TRBV29-1 and TRBJ1-5; unclear D gene. The V end lost 6 bases, the J end lost 5 bases, and 14 bases lay between the germline ends. CDR1 and CDR2 from the germline V gene are SQVTM and ANQGSEA. The CDR3 extends over 13 amino acids. CDR3 in amino acids: CSVARGLDQPQHF. For the CDR3, the DNA is TGCAGCGTCGCTCGGGGTTTGGATCAGCCCCAGCATTTT.

V is TRBV28 and J is TRBJ2-1; 11 positions agree with TRBD2. Germline CDR1 MDHEN, CDR2 SYDVKM. The CDR3 sequence is 15 residues long. Trimming removed 6 bases from V and 6 bases from J; junction bases left unmatched: 7. The CDR3 loop is CASSPPSGRPNEQFF. In DNA, the CDR3 is TGTGCCAGCAGCCCCCCTAGCGGGAGGCCCAATGAGCAGTTCTTC. Together with reference TRBV28 and TRBJ2-1, the CDR3 gives the full variable domain: DVKVTQSSRYLVKRTGEKVFLECVQDMDHENMFWYRQDPGLGLRLIYFSYDVKMKEKGDIPEGYSVSREKKERFSLILESASTNQTSMYLCASSPPSGRPNEQFFGPGTRLTVL.

This sequence joins TRBV29-1 and TRBJ2-7; D is ambiguous. With 6 bases removed from V and 0 bases from J, the gap between germline ends came to 12 bases. This CDR3 region has 13 residues. Germline V lookup: CDR1 SQVTM, CDR2 ANQGSEA. The CDR3 DNA sequence: TGCAGCGTGGCAGATTACCTCTCCTACGAGCAGTACTTC. This translates into CSVADYLSYEQYF.

V and J are TRBV30 and TRBJ1-1, with a possible D match to TRBD1 (5 bases). The CDR3 has 12 residues. Germline assignment: CDR1 GTSNPN and CDR2 SVGIG (reference sequence). The CDR3 region has the DNA TGTAGCTCAGGGCGATTGGGCACTGAAGCTTTCTTT. Translated, it gives CSSGRLGTEAFF.

V gene TRBV11-2 combines with J gene TRBJ1-5, with 9 bases identical to TRBD1. Germline CDR1 reads SGHAT; CDR2 reads FQNNGV. This CDR3 spans 16 amino acids. Trimming at V came to 4 bases and at J to 1 base, leaving 5 bases not matched to a gene. Here the CDR3 DNA reads TGTGCCAGCAGCTGGGGACAGGGTCTAAGCAATCAGCCCCAGCATTTT. Encoded protein: CASSWGQGLSNQPQHF.

A single count supports this clone. This chain joins TRBV5-1 and TRBJ1-1; no clear D. The V and J ends lost 5 bases and 3 bases respectively, with 14 bases between them. CDR3 length equals 14 residues. The V gene's germline CDR1 is SGHRS and CDR2 YFSETQ. CDR3 in DNA: TGCGCCAGCAGTTTCGGGGTCATCGACACTGAAGCTTTCTTT. Encoded protein: CASSFGVIDTEAFF. Together with reference TRBV5-1 and TRBJ1-1, the CDR3 gives the full variable domain: KAGVTQTPRYLIKTRGQQVTLSCSPISGHRSVSWYQQTPGQGLQFLFEYFSETQRNKGNFPGRFSGRQFSNSRSEMNVSTLELGDSALYLCASSFGVIDTEAFFGQGTRLTVV.

The chain couples TRBV27 to TRBJ1-2, with TRBD1 identical over 7 bases. The junction had 2 bases not matched to a gene; V was cut back by 0 bases and J by 4 bases. Germline-derived CDR1 and CDR2 are MNHEY and SMNVEV (reference sequence). The CDR3 has 14 residues. CDR3 sequence reads: CASSLSAGGYGYTF. The CDR3 nucleotides read TGTGCCAGCAGTTTATCGGCAGGGGGCTATGGCTACACCTTC.

This clone occurred once. This rearrangement joins TRBV7-2 to TRBJ1-2; 7 nucleotides match TRBD1. From germline, CDR1 is SGHTA and CDR2 FQGNSA. The CDR3 extends over 15 amino acids. With 1 base clipped from V and 8 bases from J, the junction kept 10 bases outside the gene matches. CDR3 sequence reads: CASSLDRGPSPGYTF. The CDR3 nucleotides are TGTGCCAGCAGCTTAGACAGGGGTCCTTCGCCGGGCTACACCTTC.

This clone was counted a single time. The V and J genes are TRBV14 and TRBJ1-1; D gene ambiguous. CDR3 size: 13 residues. Per the germline V gene, CDR1 is SGHDN and CDR2 is FVKESK. The V end was cut by 0 bases, the J end by 3 bases, with 5 bases between. As DNA, the CDR3 is TGTGCCAGCAGCCAAGATCTTTACACTGAAGCTTTCTTT. The encoded protein is CASSQDLYTEAFF.

J is TRBJ1-4 and V is TRBV6-5, with 8 bases that match TRBD1. The V segment lost 5 bases and the J segment 3 bases; nucleotides outside the gene matches: 5. The CDR3 totals 15 residues. CDR1 and CDR2 from the germline V gene are MNHEY and SVGAGI. This chain's CDR3 is CASSQQGGANEKLFF. CDR3 DNA sequence: TGTGCCAGCAGTCAACAGGGGGGAGCTAATGAAAAACTGTTTTTT.

This chain links TRBV24-1 with TRBJ2-2, with TRBD2 matching over 7 bases. Trimming took 0 bases from V and 1 from J; bases not matched to a gene: 1. CDR1 is KGHDR, CDR2 SFDVKD, per germline. CDR3 length equals 16 residues. CDR3 coding DNA: TGTGCCACCAGTGATTTGGCTAGCGGGAACACCGGGGAGCTGTTTTTT. This codes for CATSDLASGNTGELFF.

J is TRBJ2-1 and V is TRBV11-3; 11 bases map to TRBD2. Germline loops: CDR1 SGHNT, CDR2 YENEEA. Losses at the gene ends were 1 base for V and 12 bases for J; bases not matched to a gene: 11. The CDR3 spans 16 residues. This CDR3 reads CASSLGGLAGGGGQFF. In DNA form, the CDR3 reads TGTGCCAGCAGCTTAGGAGGGCTAGCGGGAGGTGGTGGGCAGTTCTTC.

The rearrangement joins TRBV7-3 to TRBJ2-5, with 9 bases matching TRBD2. Germline V gives CDR1 SGHTA, CDR2 FQGTGA. Trimming took 2 bases from V and 5 from J; bases not matched to a gene: 9. The CDR3 totals 16 residues. The CDR3 spells CASSLVASGNPETQYF. In DNA form, the CDR3 reads TGTGCCAGCAGCTTAGTAGCTAGCGGGAATCCGGAGACCCAGTACTTC.

This clone was seen just once. CDR3 in DNA: TGTGCCAGCAGCCGTACCACCTACGGGACAGGGGGTTTAGATACGCAGTATTTT. Translation gives CASSRTTYGTGGLDTQYF. The rearrangement joins TRBV7-2 to TRBJ2-3, with 11 bases lining up with TRBD1. The CDR3 is 18 residues long. V lost 5 bases to trimming and J lost 5 bases; unmatched junction nucleotides: 15. CDR1 and CDR2 (germline): SGHTA, FQGNSA. Together with reference TRBV7-2 and TRBJ2-3, the CDR3 gives the full variable domain: GAGVSQSPSNKVTEKGKDVELRCDPISGHTALYWYRQSLGQGLEFLIYFQGNSAPDKSGLPSDRFSAERTGGSVSTLTIQRTQQEDSAVYLCASSRTTYGTGGLDTQYFGPGTRLTVL.

The chain employs TRBV7-8 and TRBJ2-4, with D possibly matching TRBD2 (5 bases). The CDR3 is 16 amino acids. The germline CDR1 and CDR2 sequences are SGHVS and FQNEAQ. V was cut by 2 bases and J by 1 base, with 12 bases left in between. The CDR3 sequence is CASSLSVPSAKNIQYF. CDR3 sequence (DNA): TGTGCCAGCAGCTTATCTGTTCCTAGCGCCAAAAACATTCAGTACTTC.

The chain links TRBV9 to TRBJ2-7, with TRBD2 matching 11 bases. Germline CDR1 SGDLS, CDR2 YYNGEE. V trimming: 2 bases; J trimming: 1 base; junction bases outside the gene matches: 2. This CDR3 has 15 amino acids. In DNA, the CDR3 is TGTGCCAGCAGCGTGGGGACTAGCGGATCCTACGAGCAGTACTTC. Translated: CASSVGTSGSYEQYF.

V and J are TRBV11-2 and TRBJ1-2; D not certain. The CDR3 is 14 amino acids. V lost 0 bases to trimming and J lost 2 bases, with 7 bases between them. Germline CDR1 and CDR2: SGHAT and FQNNGV. In DNA, the CDR3 is TGTGCCAGCAGCTTAGATATCTCCAACTATGGCTACACCTTC. Its translation is CASSLDISNYGYTF.

In this sample, this clone turned up once. This sequence joins TRBV28 and TRBJ1-5; 7 bases fit TRBD1. CDR1 and CDR2 from the germline V gene are MDHEN and SYDVKM. CDR3 size: 16 residues. J gave up 1 base and V 3 bases, and 6 bases lay outside the gene matches. In DNA, the CDR3 is TGTGCCAGCAGTTTTACAGGGGTGGGGAGCAATCAGCCCCAGCATTTT. Its translation: CASSFTGVGSNQPQHF.